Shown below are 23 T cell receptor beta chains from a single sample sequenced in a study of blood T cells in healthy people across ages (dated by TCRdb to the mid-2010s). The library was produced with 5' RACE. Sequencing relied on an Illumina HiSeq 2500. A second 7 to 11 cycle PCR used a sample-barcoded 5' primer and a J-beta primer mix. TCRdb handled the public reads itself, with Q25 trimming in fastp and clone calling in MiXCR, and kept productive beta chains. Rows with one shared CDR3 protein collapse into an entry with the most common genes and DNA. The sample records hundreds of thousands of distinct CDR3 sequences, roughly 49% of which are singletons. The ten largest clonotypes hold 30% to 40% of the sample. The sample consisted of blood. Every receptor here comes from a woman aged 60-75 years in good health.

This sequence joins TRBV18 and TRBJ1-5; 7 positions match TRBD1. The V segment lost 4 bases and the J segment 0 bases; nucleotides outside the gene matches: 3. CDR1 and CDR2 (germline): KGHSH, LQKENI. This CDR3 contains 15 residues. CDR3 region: CASSRGTDSNQPQHF. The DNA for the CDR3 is TGTGCCAGCTCACGAGGGACAGATAGCAATCAGCCCCAGCATTTT.

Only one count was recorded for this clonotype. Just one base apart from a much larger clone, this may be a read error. In nucleotides, the CDR3 is TGTGCCAGCAGCTTAGGCGCAAAAACCGGGACAGCAAACCCAAATGGGCAGTTCTTC. Translated, it gives CASSLGAKTGTANPNGQFF. The gene calls are TRBV7-8 and TRBJ2-1; 7 nucleotides agree with TRBD1. Germline V lookup: CDR1 SGHVS, CDR2 FQNEAQ. CDR3 length equals 19 residues.

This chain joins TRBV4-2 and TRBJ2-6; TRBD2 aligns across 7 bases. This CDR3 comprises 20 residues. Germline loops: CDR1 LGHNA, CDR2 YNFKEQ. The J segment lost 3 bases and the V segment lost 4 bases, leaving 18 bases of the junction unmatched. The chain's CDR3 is CASSPQSGLGAANGANVLTF. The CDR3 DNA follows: TGTGCCAGCAGCCCCCAATCCGGACTAGGGGCCGCTAATGGGGCCAACGTCCTGACTTTC.

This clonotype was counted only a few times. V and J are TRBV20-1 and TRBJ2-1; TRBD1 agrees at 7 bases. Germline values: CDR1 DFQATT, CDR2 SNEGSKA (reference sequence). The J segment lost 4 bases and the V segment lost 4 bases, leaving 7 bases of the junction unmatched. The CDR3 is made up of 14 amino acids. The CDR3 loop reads CSATPGTAYNEQFF. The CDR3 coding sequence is TGCAGTGCTACTCCCGGGACAGCTTACAATGAGCAGTTCTTC.

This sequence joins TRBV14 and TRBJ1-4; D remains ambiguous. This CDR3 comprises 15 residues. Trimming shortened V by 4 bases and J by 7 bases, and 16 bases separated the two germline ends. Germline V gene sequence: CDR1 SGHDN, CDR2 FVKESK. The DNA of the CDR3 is TGTGCCAGCAGCCCCACGGAGGGATTCGGTGAAAAACTGTTTTTT. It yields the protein CASSPTEGFGEKLFF.

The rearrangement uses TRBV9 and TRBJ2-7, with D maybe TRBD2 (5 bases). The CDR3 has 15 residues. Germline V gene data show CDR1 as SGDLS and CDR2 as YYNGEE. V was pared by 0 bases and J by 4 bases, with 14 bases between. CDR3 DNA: TGTGCCAGCAGCGTAGCTGGGATTAGCGTTTACGAGCAGTACTTC. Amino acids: CASSVAGISVYEQYF. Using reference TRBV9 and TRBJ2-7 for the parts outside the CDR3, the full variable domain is DSGVTQTPKHLITATGQRVTLRCSPRSGDLSVYWYQQSLDQGLQFLIQYYNGEERAKGNILERFSAQQFPDLHSELNLSSLELGDSALYFCASSVAGISVYEQYFGPGTRLTVT.

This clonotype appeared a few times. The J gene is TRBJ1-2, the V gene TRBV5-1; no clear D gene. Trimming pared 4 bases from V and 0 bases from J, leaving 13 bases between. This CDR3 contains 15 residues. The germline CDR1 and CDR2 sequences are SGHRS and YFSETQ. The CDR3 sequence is CASSPRVEANYGYTF. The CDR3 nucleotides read TGCGCCAGCAGCCCGAGAGTGGAAGCTAACTATGGCTACACCTTC.

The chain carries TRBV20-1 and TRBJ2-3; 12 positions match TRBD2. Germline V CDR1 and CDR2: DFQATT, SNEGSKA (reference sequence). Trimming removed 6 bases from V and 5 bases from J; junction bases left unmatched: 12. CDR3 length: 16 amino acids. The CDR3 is CSAWTSGMSAIDTQYF. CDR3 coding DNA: TGCAGTGCCTGGACTAGCGGGATGTCCGCGATAGATACGCAGTATTTT.

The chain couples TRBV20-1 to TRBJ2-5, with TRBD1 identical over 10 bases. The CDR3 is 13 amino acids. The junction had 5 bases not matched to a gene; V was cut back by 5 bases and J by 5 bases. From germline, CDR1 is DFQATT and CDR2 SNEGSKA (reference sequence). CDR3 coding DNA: TGCAGTGCTGAGACAGGGGGCGCGGAGACCCAGTACTTC. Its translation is CSAETGGAETQYF.

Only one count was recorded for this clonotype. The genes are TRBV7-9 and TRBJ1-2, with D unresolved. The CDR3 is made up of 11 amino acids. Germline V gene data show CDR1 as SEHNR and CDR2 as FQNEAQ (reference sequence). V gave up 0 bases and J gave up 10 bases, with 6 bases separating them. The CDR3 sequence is CASSLAFDYTF. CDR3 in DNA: TGTGCCAGCAGCTTAGCCTTTGACTACACCTTC.

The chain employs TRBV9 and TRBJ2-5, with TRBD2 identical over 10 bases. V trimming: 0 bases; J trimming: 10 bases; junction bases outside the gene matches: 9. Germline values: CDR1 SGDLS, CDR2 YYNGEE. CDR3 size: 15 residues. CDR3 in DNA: TGTGCCAGCAGCGTAGGATCGGGACGACTAGCGGGCCAGTACTTC. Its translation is CASSVGSGRLAGQYF.

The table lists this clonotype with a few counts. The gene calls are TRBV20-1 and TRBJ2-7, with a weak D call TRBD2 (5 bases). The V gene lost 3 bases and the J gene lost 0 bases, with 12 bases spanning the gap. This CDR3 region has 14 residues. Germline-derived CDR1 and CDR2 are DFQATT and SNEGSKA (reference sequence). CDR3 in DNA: TGCAGTGCTAGCACGGAGCGGATCTCCTACGAGCAGTACTTC. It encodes CSASTERISYEQYF.

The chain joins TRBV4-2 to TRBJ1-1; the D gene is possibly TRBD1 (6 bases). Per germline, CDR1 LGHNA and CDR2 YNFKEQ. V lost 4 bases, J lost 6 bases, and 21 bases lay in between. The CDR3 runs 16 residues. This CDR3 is CASSPLGGRGAAEAFF. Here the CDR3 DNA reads TGTGCCAGCAGCCCCCTCGGGGGCAGGGGAGCGGCTGAAGCTTTCTTT.

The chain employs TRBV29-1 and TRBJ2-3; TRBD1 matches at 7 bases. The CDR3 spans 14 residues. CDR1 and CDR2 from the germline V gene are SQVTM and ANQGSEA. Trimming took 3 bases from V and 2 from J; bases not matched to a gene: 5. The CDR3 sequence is CSVDRDSITDTQYF. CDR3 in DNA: TGCAGCGTTGATCGGGACAGTATCACAGATACGCAGTATTTT.

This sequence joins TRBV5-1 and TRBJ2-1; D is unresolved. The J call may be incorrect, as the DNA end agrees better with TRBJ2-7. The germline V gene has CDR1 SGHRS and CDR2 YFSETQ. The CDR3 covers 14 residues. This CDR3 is CASSLAPSYNEQYF. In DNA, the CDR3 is TGCGCCAGCAGCTTGGCGCCGTCCTACAATGAGCAGTACTTC.

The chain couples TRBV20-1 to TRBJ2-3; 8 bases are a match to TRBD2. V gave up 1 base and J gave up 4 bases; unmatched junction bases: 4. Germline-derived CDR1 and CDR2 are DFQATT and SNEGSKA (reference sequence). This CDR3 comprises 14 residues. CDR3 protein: CSARAQLAADTQYF. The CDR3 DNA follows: TGCAGTGCTAGAGCACAACTAGCGGCAGATACGCAGTATTTT.

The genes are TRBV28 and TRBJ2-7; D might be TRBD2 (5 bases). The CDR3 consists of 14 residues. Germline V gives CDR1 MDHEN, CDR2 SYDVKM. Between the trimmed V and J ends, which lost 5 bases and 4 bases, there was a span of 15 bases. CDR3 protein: CASSPNSRGYEQYF. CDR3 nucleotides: TGTGCCAGCAGTCCGAACAGCCGGGGTTACGAGCAGTACTTC.

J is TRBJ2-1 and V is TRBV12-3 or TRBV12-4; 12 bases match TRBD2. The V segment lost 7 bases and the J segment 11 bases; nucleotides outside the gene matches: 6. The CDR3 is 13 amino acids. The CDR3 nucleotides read TGTGCCAGCATTAGGACTAGCGGGAACAAGCAGTTCTTC. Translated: CASIRTSGNKQFF.

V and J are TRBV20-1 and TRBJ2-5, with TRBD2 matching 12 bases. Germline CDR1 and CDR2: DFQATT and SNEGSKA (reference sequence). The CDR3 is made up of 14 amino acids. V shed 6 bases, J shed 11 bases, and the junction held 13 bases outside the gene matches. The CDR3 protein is CSAKTSGSFNEQYF. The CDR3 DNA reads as TGCAGTGCCAAGACTAGCGGGAGTTTCAATGAGCAGTACTTC.

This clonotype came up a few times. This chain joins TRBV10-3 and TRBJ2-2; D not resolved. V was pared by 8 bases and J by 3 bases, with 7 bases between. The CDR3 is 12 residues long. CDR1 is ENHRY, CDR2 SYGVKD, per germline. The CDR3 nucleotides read TGTGCCATCTGGGGTTACACCGGGGAGCTGTTTTTT. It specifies CAIWGYTGELFF.

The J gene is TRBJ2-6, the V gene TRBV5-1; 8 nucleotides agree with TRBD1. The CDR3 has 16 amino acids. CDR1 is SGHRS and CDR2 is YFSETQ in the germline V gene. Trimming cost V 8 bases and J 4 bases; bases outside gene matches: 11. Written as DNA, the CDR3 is TGCGCCAGTGGGACAGGCAAAGATCCAGGGGCCAACGTCCTGACTTTC. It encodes CASGTGKDPGANVLTF.

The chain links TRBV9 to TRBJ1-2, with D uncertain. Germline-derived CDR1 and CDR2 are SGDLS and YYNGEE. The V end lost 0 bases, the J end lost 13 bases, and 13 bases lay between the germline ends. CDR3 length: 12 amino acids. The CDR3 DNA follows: TGTGCCAGCAGCGTAGCCGGGTCTCTCCTCACCTTC. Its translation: CASSVAGSLLTF. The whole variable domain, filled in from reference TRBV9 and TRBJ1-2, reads DSGVTQTPKHLITATGQRVTLRCSPRSGDLSVYWYQQSLDQGLQFLIQYYNGEERAKGNILERFSAQQFPDLHSELNLSSLELGDSALYFCASSVAGSLLTFGSGTRLTVV.

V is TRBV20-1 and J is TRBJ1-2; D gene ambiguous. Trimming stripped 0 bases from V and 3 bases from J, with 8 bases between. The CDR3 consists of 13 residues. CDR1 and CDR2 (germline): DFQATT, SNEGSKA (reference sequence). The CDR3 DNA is TGCAGTGCTAGAGATCGGCACCACTATGGCTACACCTTC. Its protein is CSARDRHHYGYTF.